This T cell receptor (beta chain) was captured in a study of T cell responses to AZD1222 COVID-19 vaccine. Germline V lookup: CDR1 LGHNT, CDR2 FRNRAP. Unmatched junction bases numbered 9, after V lost 5 bases and J lost 3 bases. This CDR3 has 16 residues. Using immunoSEQ multiplex PCR, the repertoire was profiled, and TCRdb retains in-frame clones only, with some absent. The sample consists of some 110,000 clones, about 85% of them appearing once. The V call is TRBV12-5, the J call TRBJ1-5, with 8 bases that match TRBD1. The receptor was derived from an adult in good health. Sequenced material: peripheral blood, taken on day 0 of AZD1222 vaccination. The CDR3 DNA follows: TGTGCTAGTGGTCCGATGGACAGGGAGGTCAATCAGCCCCAGCATTTT. The encoded protein is CASGPMDREVNQPQHF.